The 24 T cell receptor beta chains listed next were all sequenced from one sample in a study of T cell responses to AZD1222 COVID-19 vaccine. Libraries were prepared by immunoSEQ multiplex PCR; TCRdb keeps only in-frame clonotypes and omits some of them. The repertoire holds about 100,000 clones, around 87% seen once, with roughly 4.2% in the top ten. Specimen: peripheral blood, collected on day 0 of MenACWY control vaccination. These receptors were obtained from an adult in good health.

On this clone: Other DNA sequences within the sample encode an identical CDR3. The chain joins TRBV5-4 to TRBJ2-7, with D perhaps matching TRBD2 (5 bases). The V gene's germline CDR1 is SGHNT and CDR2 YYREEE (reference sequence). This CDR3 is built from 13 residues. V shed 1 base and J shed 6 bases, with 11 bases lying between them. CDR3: CASSLRLAGEQYF. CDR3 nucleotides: TGTGCCAGCAGCTTGCGCCTAGCCGGCGAGCAGTACTTC.

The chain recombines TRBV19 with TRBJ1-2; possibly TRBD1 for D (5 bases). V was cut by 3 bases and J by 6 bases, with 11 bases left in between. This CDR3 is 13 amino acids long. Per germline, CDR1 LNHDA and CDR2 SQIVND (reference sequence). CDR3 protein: CASSMGPADGYTF. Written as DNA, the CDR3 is TGTGCCAGTAGTATGGGGCCCGCCGATGGCTACACCTTC. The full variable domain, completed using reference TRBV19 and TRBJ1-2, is DGGITQSPKYLFRKEGQNVTLSCEQNLNHDAMYWYRQDPGQGLRLIYYSQIVNDFQKGDIAEGYSVSREKKESFPLTVTSAQKNPTAFYLCASSMGPADGYTFGSGTRLTVV.

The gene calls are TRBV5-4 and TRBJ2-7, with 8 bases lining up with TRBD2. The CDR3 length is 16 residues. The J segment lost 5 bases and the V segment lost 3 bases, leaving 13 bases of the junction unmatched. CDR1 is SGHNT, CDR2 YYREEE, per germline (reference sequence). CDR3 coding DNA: TGTGCCAGCAGCTCGCTTTCGCAGCGGGGGATCGACGAGCAGTACTTC. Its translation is CASSSLSQRGIDEQYF.

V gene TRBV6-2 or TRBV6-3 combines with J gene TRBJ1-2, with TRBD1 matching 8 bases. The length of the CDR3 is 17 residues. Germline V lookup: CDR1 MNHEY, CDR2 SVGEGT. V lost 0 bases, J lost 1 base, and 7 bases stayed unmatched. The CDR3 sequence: CASSYSLPGGSNYGYTF. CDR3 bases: TGTGCCAGCAGTTACTCATTGCCAGGGGGCAGTAACTATGGCTACACCTTC.

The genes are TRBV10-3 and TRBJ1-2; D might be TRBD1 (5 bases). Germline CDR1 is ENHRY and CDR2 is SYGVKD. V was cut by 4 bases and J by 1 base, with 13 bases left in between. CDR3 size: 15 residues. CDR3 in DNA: TGTGCCATCAGTGCCTCGGAGGGGATTAACTATGGCTACACCTTC. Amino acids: CAISASEGINYGYTF.

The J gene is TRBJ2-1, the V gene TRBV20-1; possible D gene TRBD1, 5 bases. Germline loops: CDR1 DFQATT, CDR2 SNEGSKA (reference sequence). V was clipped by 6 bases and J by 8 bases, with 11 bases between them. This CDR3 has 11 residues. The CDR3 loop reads CSAGAHHEQFF. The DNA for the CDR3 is TGCAGTGCAGGGGCGCATCATGAGCAGTTCTTC.

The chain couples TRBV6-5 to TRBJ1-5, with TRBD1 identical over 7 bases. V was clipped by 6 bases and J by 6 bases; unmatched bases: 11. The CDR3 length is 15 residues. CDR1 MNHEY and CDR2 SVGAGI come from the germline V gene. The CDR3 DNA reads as TGTGCCAGCAGCCAAGACAGGGAAGGCACTCAGCCCCAGCATTTT. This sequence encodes CASSQDREGTQPQHF.

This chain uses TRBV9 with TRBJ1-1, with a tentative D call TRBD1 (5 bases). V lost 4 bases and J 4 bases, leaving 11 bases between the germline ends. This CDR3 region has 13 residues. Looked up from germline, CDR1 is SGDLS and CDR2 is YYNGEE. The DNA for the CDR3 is TGTGCCAGCAGCCCGGGGGTAGTCACTGAAGCTTTCTTT. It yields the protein CASSPGVVTEAFF. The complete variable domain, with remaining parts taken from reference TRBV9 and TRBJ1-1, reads DSGVTQTPKHLITATGQRVTLRCSPRSGDLSVYWYQQSLDQGLQFLIQYYNGEERAKGNILERFSAQQFPDLHSELNLSSLELGDSALYFCASSPGVVTEAFFGQGTRLTVV.

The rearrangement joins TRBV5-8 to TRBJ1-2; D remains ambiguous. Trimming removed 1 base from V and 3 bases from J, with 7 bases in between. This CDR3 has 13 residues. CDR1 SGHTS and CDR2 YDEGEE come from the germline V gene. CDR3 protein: CASSLTGYYGYTF. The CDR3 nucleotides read TGTGCCAGCAGCTTGACCGGGTACTATGGCTACACCTTC.

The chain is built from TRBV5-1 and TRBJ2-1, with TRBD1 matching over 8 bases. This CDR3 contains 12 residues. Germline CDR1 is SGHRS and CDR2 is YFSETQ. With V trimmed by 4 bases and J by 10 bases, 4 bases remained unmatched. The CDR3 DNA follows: TGCGCCAGCAGCGGACAGGGTCACGAGCAGTTCTTC. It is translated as CASSGQGHEQFF. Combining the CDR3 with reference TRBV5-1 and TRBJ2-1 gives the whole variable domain KAGVTQTPRYLIKTRGQQVTLSCSPISGHRSVSWYQQTPGQGLQFLFEYFSETQRNKGNFPGRFSGRQFSNSRSEMNVSTLELGDSALYLCASSGQGHEQFFGPGTRLTVL.

For the CDR3, the DNA is TGCGCCAGCAGCCAAGATGGAGGTAGTTCACCCCTCCACTTT. Translation gives CASSQDGGSSPLHF. The chain combines TRBV4-3 with TRBJ1-6; D remains ambiguous. The CDR3 spans 14 residues. Trimming took 0 bases from V and 9 from J, leaving 9 bases between them. Germline V gives CDR1 LGHNA, CDR2 YSLEER.

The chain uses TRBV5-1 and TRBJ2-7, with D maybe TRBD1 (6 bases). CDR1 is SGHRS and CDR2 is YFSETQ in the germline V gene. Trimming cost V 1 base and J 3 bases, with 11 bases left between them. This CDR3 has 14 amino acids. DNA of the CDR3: TGCGCCAGCAGCTTGTCGGGACAAGTCTACGAGCAGTACTTC. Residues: CASSLSGQVYEQYF.

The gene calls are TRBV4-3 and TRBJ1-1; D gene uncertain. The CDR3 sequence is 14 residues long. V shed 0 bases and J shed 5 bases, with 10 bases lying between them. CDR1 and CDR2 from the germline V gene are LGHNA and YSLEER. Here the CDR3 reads CASSQDRAGTEAFF. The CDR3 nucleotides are TGCGCCAGCAGCCAAGACCGAGCGGGGACTGAAGCTTTCTTT.

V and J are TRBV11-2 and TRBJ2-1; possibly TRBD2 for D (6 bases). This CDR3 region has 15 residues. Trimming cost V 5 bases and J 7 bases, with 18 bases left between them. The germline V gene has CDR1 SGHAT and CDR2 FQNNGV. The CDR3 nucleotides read TGTGCCAGCAGCGAAGTCCCCGGGAGTCGAAATGAGCAGTTCTTC. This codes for CASSEVPGSRNEQFF.

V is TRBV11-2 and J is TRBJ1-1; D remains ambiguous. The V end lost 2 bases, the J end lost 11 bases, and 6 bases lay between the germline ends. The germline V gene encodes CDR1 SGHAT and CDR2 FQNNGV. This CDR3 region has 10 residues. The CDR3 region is CASSLPTAFF. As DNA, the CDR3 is TGTGCCAGCAGCTTACCTACCGCTTTCTTT.

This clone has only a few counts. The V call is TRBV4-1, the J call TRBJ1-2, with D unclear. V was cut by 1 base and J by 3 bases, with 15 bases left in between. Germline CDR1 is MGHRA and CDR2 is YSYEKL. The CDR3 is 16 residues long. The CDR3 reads CASSQGYGEEYYGYTF. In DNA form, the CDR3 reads TGCGCCAGCAGCCAAGGGTACGGGGAGGAGTACTATGGCTACACCTTC.

CDR3 region: CASSSRGAIETQYF. Here the CDR3 DNA reads TGTGCCAGCAGCTCTAGGGGTGCTATAGAGACCCAGTACTTC. This chain links TRBV7-9 with TRBJ2-5; a possible D gene is TRBD1 (5 bases). This CDR3 comprises 14 residues. V lost 4 bases to trimming and J lost 4 bases, with 13 bases between them. Germline values: CDR1 SEHNR, CDR2 FQNEAQ (reference sequence).

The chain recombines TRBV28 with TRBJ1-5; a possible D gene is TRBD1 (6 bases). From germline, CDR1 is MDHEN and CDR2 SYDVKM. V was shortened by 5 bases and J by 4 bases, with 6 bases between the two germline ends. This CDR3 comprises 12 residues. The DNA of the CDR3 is TGTGCCAGCAGTCAGGGGAATCAGCCCCAGCATTTT. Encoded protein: CASSQGNQPQHF.

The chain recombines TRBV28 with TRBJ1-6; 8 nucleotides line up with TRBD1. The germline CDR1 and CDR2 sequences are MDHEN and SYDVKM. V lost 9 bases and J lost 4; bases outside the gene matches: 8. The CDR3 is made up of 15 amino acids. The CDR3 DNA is TGTGCCAGTGGGGACAGGCTGAATTATAATTCACCCCTCCACTTT. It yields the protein CASGDRLNYNSPLHF.

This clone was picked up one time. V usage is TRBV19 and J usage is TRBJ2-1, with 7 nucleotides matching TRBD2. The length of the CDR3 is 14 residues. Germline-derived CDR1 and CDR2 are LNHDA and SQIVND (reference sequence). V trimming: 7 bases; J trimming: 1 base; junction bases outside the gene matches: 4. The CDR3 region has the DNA TGTGCCAGTACGGCTAGCGGTTCCTACAATGAGCAGTTCTTC. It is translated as CASTASGSYNEQFF.

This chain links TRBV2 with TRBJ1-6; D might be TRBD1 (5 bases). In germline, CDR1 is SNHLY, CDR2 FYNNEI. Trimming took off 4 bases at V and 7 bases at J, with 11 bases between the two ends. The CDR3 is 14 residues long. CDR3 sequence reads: CASSVRGWNSPLHF. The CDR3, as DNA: TGTGCCAGCAGTGTTCGGGGGTGGAATTCACCCCTCCACTTT.

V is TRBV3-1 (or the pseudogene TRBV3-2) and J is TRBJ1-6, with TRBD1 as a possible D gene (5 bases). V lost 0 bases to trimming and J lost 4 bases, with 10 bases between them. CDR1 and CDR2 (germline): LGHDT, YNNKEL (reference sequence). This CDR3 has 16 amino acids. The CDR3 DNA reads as TGTGCCAGCAGCCAAGACGTCGGGGGTTATAATTCACCCCTCCACTTT. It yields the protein CASSQDVGGYNSPLHF.

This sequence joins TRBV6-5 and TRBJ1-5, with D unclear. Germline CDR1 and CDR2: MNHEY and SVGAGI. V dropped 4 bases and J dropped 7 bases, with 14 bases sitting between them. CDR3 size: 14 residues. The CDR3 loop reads CASSSPGKRQPQHF. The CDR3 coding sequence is TGTGCCAGCAGTTCCCCGGGGAAGCGACAGCCCCAGCATTTT.

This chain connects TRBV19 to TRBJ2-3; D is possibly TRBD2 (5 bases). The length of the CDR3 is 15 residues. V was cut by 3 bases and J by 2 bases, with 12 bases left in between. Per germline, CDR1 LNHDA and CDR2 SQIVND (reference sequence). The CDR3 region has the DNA TGTGCCAGTAGTATCCAGCGGCAGTCCACAGATACGCAGTATTTT. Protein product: CASSIQRQSTDTQYF.